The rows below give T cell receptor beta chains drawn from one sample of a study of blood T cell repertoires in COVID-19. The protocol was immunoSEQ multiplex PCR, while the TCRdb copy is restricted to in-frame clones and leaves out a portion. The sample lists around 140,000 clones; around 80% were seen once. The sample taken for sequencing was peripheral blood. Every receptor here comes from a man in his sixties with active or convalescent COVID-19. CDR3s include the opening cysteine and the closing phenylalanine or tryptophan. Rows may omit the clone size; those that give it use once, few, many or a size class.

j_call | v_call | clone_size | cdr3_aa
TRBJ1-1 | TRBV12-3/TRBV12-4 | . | CASKTGPEAFF
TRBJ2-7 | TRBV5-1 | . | CASGQGEDEQYF
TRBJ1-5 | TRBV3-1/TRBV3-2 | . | CASSPASGNQPQHF
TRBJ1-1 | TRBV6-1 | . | CASSEVRGYEAFF
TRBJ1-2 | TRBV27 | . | CASRSTGAGYNYGYTF
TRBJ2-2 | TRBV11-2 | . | CASSLDSPGELFF
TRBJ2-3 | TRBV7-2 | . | CASSSLTTTSRTDTQYF
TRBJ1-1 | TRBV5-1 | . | CASSGTGQGTGTEAFF
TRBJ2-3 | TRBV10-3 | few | CAISDSADTQYF
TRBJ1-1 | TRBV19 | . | CASTMGRGRAEAFF
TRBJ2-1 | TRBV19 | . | CASSANGGYNEQFF
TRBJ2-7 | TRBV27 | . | CASSLGTGYEQYF
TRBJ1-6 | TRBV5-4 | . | CASSLEQVSPLHF
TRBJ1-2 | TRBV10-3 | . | CAISDLPPGAGYTF
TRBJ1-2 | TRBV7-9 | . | CASSSRASNYGYTF
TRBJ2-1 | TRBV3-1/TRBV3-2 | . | CASSPTSGRANEQFF